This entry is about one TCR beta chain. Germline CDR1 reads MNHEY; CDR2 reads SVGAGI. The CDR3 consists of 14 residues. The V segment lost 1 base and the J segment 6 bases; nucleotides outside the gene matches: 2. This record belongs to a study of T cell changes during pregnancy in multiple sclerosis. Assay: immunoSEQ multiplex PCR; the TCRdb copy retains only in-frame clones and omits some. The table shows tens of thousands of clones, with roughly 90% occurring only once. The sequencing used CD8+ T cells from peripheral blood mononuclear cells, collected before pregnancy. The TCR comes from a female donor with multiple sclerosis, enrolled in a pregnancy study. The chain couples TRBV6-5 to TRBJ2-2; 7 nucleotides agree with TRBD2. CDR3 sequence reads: CASSYWGGSGELFF. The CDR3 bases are TGTGCCAGCAGTTACTGGGGGGGGTCCGGGGAGCTGTTTTTT.